One TCR beta chain is described in this entry. Its antigen remains unknown. Here immunoSEQ multiplex PCR was the method, and the copy in TCRdb shows in-frame clones only, minus some. The table includes roughly 85,000 clones, around 90% detected once. Germline V CDR1 and CDR2: SEHNR, FQNEAQ (reference sequence). The CDR3 is made up of 15 amino acids. V was cut by 3 bases and J by 8 bases, with 16 bases left in between. These data are taken from a study of graft-versus-host responses after intestinal transplantation. Across the whole study: All of the recipients had induction that used anti-thymocyte globulin, then tacrolimus and steroids for two to four years.

Whole-study results and caveats: Early after transplant, HvG clones declined as circulating GvH clones peaked.

The receptor comes from a human donor who was the organ donor for an intestinal transplant. The sequenced sample was unstimulated CD8+ T cells sorted from spleen or lymph node cells, obtained before transplant. This chain links TRBV7-9 with TRBJ1-4; D is uncertain. This CDR3 reads CASSFPRGEEEKLFF. The CDR3 DNA follows: TGTGCCAGCAGCTTTCCCCGGGGTGAAGAAGAAAAACTGTTTTTT. Together with reference TRBV7-9 and TRBJ1-4, the CDR3 gives the full variable domain: DTGVSQNPRHKITKRGQNVTFRCDPISEHNRLYWYRQTLGQGPEFLTYFQNEAQLEKSRLLSDRFSAERPKGSFSTLEIQRTEQGDSAMYLCASSFPRGEEEKLFFGSGTQLSVL.